A selection of T cell receptor beta chains follows, all from one sample in a study of neurological immune-mediated disorders. In TCRdb, the 5' RACE reads were re-called with MiXCR into one record per CDR3 protein. The table lists 78,000 or so distinct CDR3 sequences, roughly 4.8% of them singletons. The sample consisted of PBMCs. Receptor source: a woman younger than 45 with multiple sclerosis. The CDR3 runs from the conserved cysteine through the conserved F or W. Fields, in order: D gene, V gene, clone size, J gene, CDR3 protein, CDR3 DNA. The D gene is left open where the match is weak. Only part of the rows carry a size: once, few, many, or a class if the clone is expanded.

d_gene: TRBD1; v_gene: TRBV12-3/TRBV12-4; abundance: .; j_gene: TRBJ2-7; CDR3aa: CASSFGTGGHEQYF; CDR3nt: TGTGCCAGCAGTTTCGGGACAGGGGGCCACGAGCAGTACTTC
d_gene: .; v_gene: TRBV5-1; abundance: many; j_gene: TRBJ1-1; CDR3aa: CASSLTGGFATEAFF; CDR3nt: TGCGCCAGCAGCTTGACCGGAGGGTTCGCCACTGAAGCTTTCTTT
d_gene: .; v_gene: TRBV27; abundance: many; j_gene: TRBJ2-5; CDR3aa: CASSQTLGETQYF; CDR3nt: TGTGCCAGCAGTCAGACCTTAGGAGAGACCCAGTACTTC
d_gene: TRBD1; v_gene: TRBV20-1; abundance: many; j_gene: TRBJ1-1; CDR3aa: CSTRGRTNTEAFF; CDR3nt: TGCAGTACCAGGGGGCGTACGAACACTGAAGCTTTCTTT
d_gene: .; v_gene: TRBV4-1; abundance: many; j_gene: TRBJ2-7; CDR3aa: CASSQGADEQYF; CDR3nt: TGCGCCAGCAGCCAAGGGGCGGACGAGCAGTACTTC
d_gene: .; v_gene: TRBV11-2; abundance: many; j_gene: TRBJ1-5; CDR3aa: CASSRQNSNQPQHF; CDR3nt: TGTGCCAGCAGCCGACAGAATAGCAATCAGCCCCAGCATTTT
d_gene: TRBD1; v_gene: TRBV18; abundance: few; j_gene: TRBJ1-5; CDR3aa: CASSPIGSVGTGANQPQHF; CDR3nt: TGTGCCAGCTCACCAATCGGTTCGGTCGGGACAGGGGCGAACCAGCCCCAGCATTTT
d_gene: .; v_gene: TRBV7-6; abundance: many; j_gene: TRBJ1-5; CDR3aa: CASSSSHTNQPQHF; CDR3nt: TGTGCCAGCAGCTCCTCCCACACCAATCAGCCCCAGCATTTT
d_gene: .; v_gene: TRBV20-1; abundance: many; j_gene: TRBJ2-1; CDR3aa: CSASILNNEQFF; CDR3nt: TGCAGTGCTAGTATCTTGAACAATGAGCAGTTCTTC
d_gene: TRBD1; v_gene: TRBV7-2; abundance: many; j_gene: TRBJ2-1; CDR3aa: CASSPRTGPSYNEQFF; CDR3nt: TGTGCCAGCAGCCCGAGGACAGGACCCTCCTACAATGAGCAGTTCTTC
d_gene: TRBD1; v_gene: TRBV20-1; abundance: many; j_gene: TRBJ1-3; CDR3aa: CSARERQGGNTIYF; CDR3nt: TGCAGTGCTAGAGAGAGACAGGGGGGAAACACCATATATTTT
d_gene: .; v_gene: TRBV14; abundance: many; j_gene: TRBJ1-6; CDR3aa: CASSQTDSANSPLHF; CDR3nt: TGTGCCAGCAGCCAAACGGACAGCGCAAATTCACCCCTCCACTTT
d_gene: TRBD2; v_gene: TRBV5-6; abundance: many; j_gene: TRBJ2-7; CDR3aa: CASSLGPSGPSYEQYF; CDR3nt: TGTGCCAGCAGCTTGGGACCTAGCGGGCCTTCCTACGAGCAGTACTTC
d_gene: TRBD2; v_gene: TRBV7-2; abundance: many; j_gene: TRBJ2-3; CDR3aa: CASSARLAGGFITDTQYF; CDR3nt: TGTGCCAGCAGCGCGCGTCTCGCGGGGGGTTTCATCACAGATACGCAGTATTTT
d_gene: .; v_gene: TRBV11-2; abundance: many; j_gene: TRBJ2-1; CDR3aa: CASSLVLANEQFF; CDR3nt: TGTGCCAGCAGCTTAGTATTGGCAAATGAGCAGTTCTTC